The text below deals with one TCR beta chain. Antigen unknown. This sample stems from a study of CD8+ T cells in alopecia areata. Regarding the study as a whole: Many expanded lesional clones persisted in scalp and blood during tofacitinib.

After isolation, RNA underwent reverse transcription to generate cDNA as the sequencing template. Produced via immunoSEQ multiplex PCR; TCRdb's table is partial and in-frame only. The data show about 190,000 clones, with just under 65% seen just once and 1.3% held by the top ten. CDR1 is GTSNPN and CDR2 is SVGIG in the germline V gene (reference sequence). The V gene lost 2 bases and the J gene lost 2 bases, with 9 bases spanning the gap. The CDR3 spans 13 residues. Treatment here: oral pan-JAK inhibitor, 5-10 mg twice daily. Specimen: CD4+ T cells sorted from blood, collected at roughly week 49, from a patient treated with tofacitinib. The source of this sequence is a human donor with alopecia areata. The chain recombines TRBV30 with TRBJ2-5, with D tentatively TRBD1 (6 bases). The CDR3 region is CAWSLQGQETQYF. The CDR3 DNA reads TGTGCCTGGAGTCTTCAGGGGCAAGAGACCCAGTACTTC.